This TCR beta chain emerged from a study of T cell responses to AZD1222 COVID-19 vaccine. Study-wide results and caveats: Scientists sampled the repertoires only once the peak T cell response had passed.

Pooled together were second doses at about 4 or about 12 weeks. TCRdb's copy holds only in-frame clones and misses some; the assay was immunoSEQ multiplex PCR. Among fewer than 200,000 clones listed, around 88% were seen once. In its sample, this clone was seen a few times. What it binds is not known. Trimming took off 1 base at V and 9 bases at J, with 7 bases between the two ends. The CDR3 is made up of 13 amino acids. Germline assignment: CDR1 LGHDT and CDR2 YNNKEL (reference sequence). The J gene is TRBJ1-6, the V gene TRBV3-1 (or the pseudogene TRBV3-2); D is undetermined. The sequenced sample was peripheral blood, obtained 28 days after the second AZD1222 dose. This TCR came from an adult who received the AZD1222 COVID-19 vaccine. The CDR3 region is CASSQVEGSPLHF. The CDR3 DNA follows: TGTGCCAGCAGCCAAGTCGAGGGTTCACCCCTCCACTTT.